The clone carrying this T cell receptor beta chain was seen ten or more times. No antigen is known for it. The CDR3 is 12 amino acids. CDR1 and CDR2 (germline): SQVTM, ANQGSEA. Trimming cost V 7 bases and J 0 bases; bases outside gene matches: 1. TCRdb analysed the 5' RACE reads with MiXCR anew, one entry per CDR3 protein. The data show around 300,000 distinct CDR3 sequences, with 11% seen just once and roughly 9% held by the top ten. The sample belongs to a study of CD8 T cells in ankylosing spondylitis. General study findings and limits: Seemingly distinctive of ankylosing spondylitis blood was a TCR beta motif formed by eight highly homologous variants.

The chain has TRBV29-1 and TRBJ2-7; TRBD2 matches 9 bases. The receptor was derived from a female donor with ankylosing spondylitis or in good health (not recorded which). The sample taken for sequencing was blood, either unsorted or a sorted T cell fraction (not recorded which). CDR3 amino acids: CSGSGSSYEQYF. The DNA of the CDR3 is TGCAGCGGTAGCGGGAGCTCCTACGAGCAGTACTTC.